A single sample gave rise to the 30 T cell receptor beta chains below, sequenced in a study of shared clonotypes between healthy human individuals. Some clones are missing from TCRdb's copy, which holds only in-frame ones; the method was immunoSEQ multiplex PCR. This sample has around 700,000 clones; approximately 75% occur once, and the top ten carry less than 2%. The sample taken for sequencing was memory CD4+ T cells sorted from blood. The subset: CD45RA-negative fraction. These TCRs come from a woman in her thirties in good health.

The CDR3: CASSLIPDRAGELFF. The CDR3 bases are TGTGCCAGCAGCCTCATCCCTGACAGGGCCGGGGAGCTGTTTTTT. The rearrangement links TRBV11-3 to TRBJ2-2; 7 positions match TRBD1. CDR3 length: 15 amino acids. The J segment lost 6 bases and the V segment lost 5 bases, leaving 9 bases of the junction unmatched. Germline CDR1 reads SGHNT; CDR2 reads YENEEA.

The chain has TRBV27 and TRBJ1-5; 7 positions agree with TRBD1. The CDR3 covers 16 residues. In germline, CDR1 is MNHEY, CDR2 SMNVEV (reference sequence). Trimming took 5 bases from V and 3 from J; bases not matched to a gene: 10. The CDR3 protein is CASSRTGTVDNQPQHF. In nucleotides, the CDR3 is TGTGCCAGCAGTCGAACCGGGACAGTTGACAATCAGCCCCAGCATTTT.

About this clone: Germline and junction disagree at one end, which may indicate a read error. The V call is TRBV28, the J call TRBJ2-7; 12 bases agree with TRBD2. CDR3 length equals 14 residues. Germline assignment: CDR1 MDHEN and CDR2 SYDVKM. Here the CDR3 DNA reads TGTGCCAGCAGTCCCGGGACTAGCGGGCCCCGAACGATCTTC. This gives the protein CASSPGTSGPRTIF.

This clone was seen a handful of times. The V gene is TRBV30, the J gene TRBJ2-1, with 8 nucleotides matching TRBD2. The CDR3 is made up of 14 amino acids. CDR1 is GTSNPN and CDR2 is SVGIG in the germline V gene (reference sequence). J lost 5 bases, V lost 5 bases, and 8 bases had no gene match. The CDR3 sequence: CAWENSGTHNEQFF. DNA of the CDR3: TGTGCCTGGGAAAATAGCGGGACCCACAATGAGCAGTTCTTC.

This rearrangement joins TRBV10-3 to TRBJ2-5; D not resolved. The V gene's germline CDR1 is ENHRY and CDR2 SYGVKD. Trimming removed 2 bases at V and 1 base at J, with 11 bases between. CDR3 length equals 15 residues. Written as DNA, the CDR3 is TGTGCCATCAGTGAGGGTTTACAGAGCCAAGAGACCCAGTACTTC. Its translation: CAISEGLQSQETQYF.

V is TRBV5-5 and J is TRBJ2-7, with D perhaps matching TRBD2 (6 bases). The V gene's germline CDR1 is SGHKS and CDR2 YYEKEE (reference sequence). V was shortened by 6 bases and J by 3 bases, with 16 bases between the two germline ends. There are 14 residues in the CDR3. CDR3 DNA sequence: TGTGCCAGCACCCTTGGGGGGTTTATCTACGAGCAGTACTTC. Encoded protein: CASTLGGFIYEQYF.

The rearrangement links TRBV6-5 to TRBJ2-7; 7 bases match TRBD2. The germline V gene has CDR1 MNHEY and CDR2 SVGAGI. The length of the CDR3 is 14 residues. With 7 bases clipped from V and 2 bases from J, the junction kept 8 bases outside the gene matches. CDR3 amino acids: CASNRGRAPYEQYF. The CDR3 DNA follows: TGTGCCAGCAATCGGGGGAGGGCCCCCTACGAGCAGTACTTC.

This chain joins TRBV28 and TRBJ2-1; 8 bases fit TRBD2. The CDR3 length is 15 residues. Germline CDR1 reads MDHEN; CDR2 reads SYDVKM. The J segment lost 3 bases and the V segment lost 5 bases, leaving 6 bases of the junction unmatched. The CDR3 coding sequence is TGTGCCAGCAGTCAACTCGGGACTAGCTACAATGAGCAGTTCTTC. Translated: CASSQLGTSYNEQFF.

The chain carries TRBV5-1 and TRBJ2-7; 7 bases map to TRBD2. J gave up 2 bases and V 2 bases, and 13 bases lay outside the gene matches. CDR1 SGHRS and CDR2 YFSETQ come from the germline V gene. CDR3 length: 17 residues. CDR3 protein: CASSFDPGGVGAYEQYF. Here the CDR3 DNA reads TGCGCCAGCAGCTTTGACCCGGGAGGTGTGGGGGCCTACGAGCAGTACTTC.

The chain uses TRBV4-1 and TRBJ2-1, with unresolved D. Germline CDR1 and CDR2: MGHRA and YSYEKL. V lost 1 base and J 0 bases, leaving 7 bases between the germline ends. The length of the CDR3 is 15 residues. The DNA of the CDR3 is TGCGCCAGCAGCCAAGTTTCAAGCTCCTACAATGAGCAGTTCTTC. Translated: CASSQVSSSYNEQFF.

This chain connects TRBV6-5 to TRBJ1-1, with D perhaps TRBD1 (5 bases). The ends were cut back, 10 bases at V and 3 bases at J, with 18 bases in the middle. CDR1 is MNHEY and CDR2 is SVGAGI in the germline V gene. This CDR3 comprises 14 residues. CDR3 sequence reads: CATQGYRADTEAFF. For the CDR3, the DNA is TGTGCCACCCAGGGTTATAGGGCAGACACTGAAGCTTTCTTT.

Worth noting for this clone: This may arise from a read error, as a much more abundant clone is one base away. The rearrangement links TRBV7-9 to TRBJ2-7; 7 bases map to TRBD2. The V and J ends lost 5 bases and 0 bases, in that order; junction bases with no gene match: 4. Germline V gene sequence: CDR1 SEHNR, CDR2 FQNEAQ (reference sequence). This CDR3 comprises 14 residues. CDR3 DNA sequence: TGTGCCAGCAGCAACCAGCGGGACTCCTACGAGCAGTACTTC. Translation gives CASSNQRDSYEQYF.

The chain employs TRBV10-1 and TRBJ2-2; D unclear. Trimming shortened V by 6 bases and J by 1 base, and 12 bases separated the two germline ends. Germline V gene sequence: CDR1 WNHNN, CDR2 SYGVQD (reference sequence). This CDR3 is 15 amino acids long. The CDR3: CASSGPALNTGELFF. As DNA, the CDR3 is TGCGCCAGCAGCGGGCCCGCCCTGAACACCGGGGAGCTGTTTTTT.

V gene TRBV28 combines with J gene TRBJ2-7; TRBD1 matches at 7 bases. The CDR3 has 12 residues. Unmatched junction bases numbered 4, after V lost 4 bases and J lost 7 bases. In germline, CDR1 is MDHEN, CDR2 SYDVKM. CDR3 sequence (DNA): TGTGCCAGCAGTTCACAGGGGTTAGAGCAGTACTTC. Protein: CASSSQGLEQYF.

The V and J genes are TRBV5-1 and TRBJ2-6, with unresolved D. The V gene's germline CDR1 is SGHRS and CDR2 YFSETQ. V lost 3 bases to trimming and J lost 4 bases, with 11 bases between them. This CDR3 region has 15 residues. CDR3 loop: CASSSVFSGANVLTF. The CDR3 DNA sequence: TGCGCCAGCAGCTCCGTATTCTCCGGGGCCAACGTCCTGACTTTC. Combining the CDR3 with reference TRBV5-1 and TRBJ2-6 gives the whole variable domain KAGVTQTPRYLIKTRGQQVTLSCSPISGHRSVSWYQQTPGQGLQFLFEYFSETQRNKGNFPGRFSGRQFSNSRSEMNVSTLELGDSALYLCASSSVFSGANVLTFGAGSRLTVL.

The chain carries TRBV28 and TRBJ2-3; D might be TRBD1 (6 bases). The germline V gene has CDR1 MDHEN and CDR2 SYDVKM. The CDR3 loop spans 14 amino acids. The ends were cut back, 5 bases at V and 4 bases at J, with 13 bases in the middle. This chain's CDR3 is CASSPRGRSDTQYF. In DNA, the CDR3 is TGTGCCAGCAGTCCCAGGGGTAGGTCAGATACGCAGTATTTT. Full variable domain (outside the CDR3, taken from reference TRBV28 and TRBJ2-3): DVKVTQSSRYLVKRTGEKVFLECVQDMDHENMFWYRQDPGLGLRLIYFSYDVKMKEKGDIPEGYSVSREKKERFSLILESASTNQTSMYLCASSPRGRSDTQYFGPGTRLTVL.

The chain joins TRBV28 to TRBJ1-4, with 7 bases matching TRBD1. From germline, CDR1 is MDHEN and CDR2 SYDVKM. CDR3 length: 16 residues. The trim removed 4 bases at V and 8 bases at J, leaving 13 bases unmatched. The CDR3 region is CASSSPGRGEREKLFF. CDR3 coding DNA: TGTGCCAGCAGTTCCCCCGGCAGGGGGGAGAGGGAAAAACTGTTTTTT. Full variable domain (missing parts from reference TRBV28 and TRBJ1-4): DVKVTQSSRYLVKRTGEKVFLECVQDMDHENMFWYRQDPGLGLRLIYFSYDVKMKEKGDIPEGYSVSREKKERFSLILESASTNQTSMYLCASSSPGRGEREKLFFGSGTQLSVL.

The chain links TRBV19 to TRBJ1-2; a possible D gene is TRBD1 (5 bases). The germline CDR1 and CDR2 sequences are LNHDA and SQIVND (reference sequence). V gave up 6 bases and J gave up 6 bases, with 17 bases separating them. CDR3 size: 14 residues. The CDR3 DNA reads TGTGCCAGTAGCATATCCGGGGACTTAAATGGCTACACCTTC. Residues: CASSISGDLNGYTF.

The V gene is TRBV19, the J gene TRBJ2-1; 9 bases fit TRBD1. The V gene end was trimmed by 5 bases and the J gene end by 1 base; junction bases not matched to a gene: 3. This CDR3 is 15 amino acids long. Per the germline V gene, CDR1 is LNHDA and CDR2 is SQIVND (reference sequence). DNA for the CDR3: TGTGCCAGTAGTGCGACAGGGGGGTCCTACAATGAGCAGTTCTTC. Amino acids: CASSATGGSYNEQFF.

This clone was seen once. The chain uses TRBV5-5 and TRBJ2-3, with 7 positions matching TRBD1. This CDR3 region has 12 residues. CDR1 and CDR2 from the germline V gene are SGHKS and YYEKEE (reference sequence). The V gene end was trimmed by 10 bases and the J gene end by 4 bases; junction bases not matched to a gene: 6. In DNA, the CDR3 is TGTGCCTCCCAGCAGGGGGCAGATACGCAGTATTTT. Encoded protein: CASQQGADTQYF.

In its sample, this clone was seen a few times. The chain is built from TRBV27 and TRBJ1-1, with unresolved D. Trimming took 2 bases from V and 7 from J, leaving 11 bases between them. Per the germline V gene, CDR1 is MNHEY and CDR2 is SMNVEV (reference sequence). This CDR3 spans 13 amino acids. The CDR3 DNA follows: TGTGCCAGCAGTTTAAAGGGCGGCCTTGAAGCTTTCTTT. This encodes CASSLKGGLEAFF.

The chain couples TRBV18 to TRBJ1-1; D is undetermined. CDR3 size: 14 residues. Looked up from germline, CDR1 is KGHSH and CDR2 is LQKENI. V was shortened by 1 base and J by 0 bases, with 6 bases between the two germline ends. The CDR3 DNA follows: TGTGCCAGCTCACCACAGGATTTGAACACTGAAGCTTTCTTT. This gives the protein CASSPQDLNTEAFF.

The CDR3 DNA sequence: TGTGCCAGCAGCCCCAGCCCGCGGAAAGCCCCCGGGGAGCTGTTTTTT. It specifies CASSPSPRKAPGELFF. The J gene is TRBJ2-2, the V gene TRBV7-8, with no clear D. The V end was cut by 5 bases, the J end by 6 bases, with 19 bases between. Germline V gene sequence: CDR1 SGHVS, CDR2 FQNEAQ. The CDR3 is 16 residues long.

The V and J genes are TRBV5-6 and TRBJ2-7, with TRBD2 matching 15 bases. This CDR3 spans 18 amino acids. The V segment lost 2 bases and the J segment 5 bases; nucleotides outside the gene matches: 11. Germline CDR1 reads SGHDT; CDR2 reads YYEEEE. This CDR3 is CASSFPGLAGGHSDEQYF. Here the CDR3 DNA reads TGTGCCAGCAGCTTCCCGGGACTAGCGGGAGGTCATTCGGACGAGCAGTACTTC.

This clone was seen only once. V usage is TRBV10-3 and J usage is TRBJ2-7, with 14 bases fitting TRBD2. After removal of 0 bases from V and 6 bases from J, the junction contained 4 bases not matched to a gene. The CDR3 is 16 residues long. The germline gives CDR1 ENHRY, CDR2 SYGVKD. The CDR3 sequence: CAISESGTSGSLEQYF. The CDR3 nucleotides read TGTGCCATCAGTGAGTCCGGGACTAGCGGGAGCCTCGAGCAGTACTTC.

V gene TRBV11-3 combines with J gene TRBJ1-3, with D unclear. V gave up 0 bases and J gave up 8 bases, with 8 bases separating them. CDR3 length: 13 amino acids. Germline CDR1 is SGHNT and CDR2 is YENEEA. CDR3 amino acids: CASSLDSHDTIYF. The CDR3 DNA sequence: TGTGCCAGCAGCTTAGATTCCCACGACACCATATATTTT.

In this sample, this clone turned up a few times. V and J are TRBV28 and TRBJ1-2; 9 positions agree with TRBD1. Germline loops: CDR1 MDHEN, CDR2 SYDVKM. The CDR3 is 16 amino acids. The V segment lost 5 bases and the J segment 0 bases; nucleotides outside the gene matches: 7. The CDR3 loop reads CASSGTGTGPNYGYTF. CDR3 in DNA: TGTGCCAGCAGTGGCACCGGGACAGGGCCTAACTATGGCTACACCTTC.

The chain couples TRBV19 to TRBJ2-1; 10 bases line up with TRBD2. V was clipped by 5 bases and J by 6 bases; unmatched bases: 10. Germline V lookup: CDR1 LNHDA, CDR2 SQIVND (reference sequence). There are 16 residues in the CDR3. CDR3 in amino acids: CASSVLIAGGSNEQFF. Written as DNA, the CDR3 is TGTGCCAGTAGTGTCCTAATAGCGGGAGGATCCAATGAGCAGTTCTTC.

The chain employs TRBV10-1 and TRBJ2-7; D may be TRBD1 or TRBD2 (5 bases each). V gave up 3 bases and J gave up 7 bases, with 19 bases separating them. The CDR3 is 15 residues long. Per germline, CDR1 WNHNN and CDR2 SYGVQD (reference sequence). The CDR3 sequence is CASSEWGSNPGEQYF. The CDR3 DNA sequence: TGCGCCAGCAGTGAATGGGGGTCGAATCCGGGAGAGCAGTACTTC.

The chain is built from TRBV2 and TRBJ2-7, with D perhaps given as TRBD1 or TRBD2 (5 bases each). CDR1 is SNHLY, CDR2 FYNNEI, per germline. The CDR3 totals 16 residues. V was trimmed by 6 bases and J by 4 bases, leaving 22 bases between them. CDR3 protein: CASRSPRDPPLYEQYF. CDR3 sequence (DNA): TGTGCCAGCAGATCTCCTCGGGACCCCCCATTGTACGAGCAGTACTTC. Filled out from reference TRBV2 and TRBJ2-7, the complete variable domain reads EPEVTQTPSHQVTQMGQEVILRCVPISNHLYFYWYRQILGQKVEFLVSFYNNEISEKSEIFDDQFSVERPDGSNFTLKIRSTKLEDSAMYFCASRSPRDPPLYEQYFGPGTRLTVT.